This record concerns one T cell receptor beta chain sequence. In the authors' methods: Reference gene primers were amplified, and this amplification served to estimate nucleated cell counts. Profiling relied on immunoSEQ multiplex PCR, and the TCRdb table lists in-frame clones only, not all of them. The DNA was the basis for D and trimming; V, J and clone size are from that table. The sample lists a few hundred thousand clones; just under 90% were seen once. Trimming removed 0 bases from V and 5 bases from J; junction bases left unmatched: 8. This CDR3 is built from 16 residues. Germline assignment: CDR1 MNHNY and CDR2 SVGAGI (reference sequence). This entry belongs to a study of blood T cell repertoires in COVID-19. About the research overall: The analysed material was cDNA or gDNA that came from T cells, B-cell-depleted T cells, or PBMCs.

Adults between roughly 18 and 89 years of age took part from about two dozen US areas. Cohort 3 recovery required two negative PCRs, clearance, or symptom resolution. The receptor was derived from a man in his thirties or forties who had recovered from COVID-19. The sequencing input was PBMCs or T cells enriched from blood (not recorded which). The chain uses TRBV6-6 and TRBJ2-5, with 8 bases fitting TRBD1. DNA of the CDR3: TGTGCCAGCAGTTACTCGAGACAGGGGAGATTGGAGACCCAGTACTTC. Its translation is CASSYSRQGRLETQYF.